Below are 25 T cell receptor beta chains sequenced from a single sample in a study of response to subunit inactivated influenza vaccine. Each CDR3 protein gets one entry after TCRdb re-called the RT-PCR reads with MiXCR. The sample lists 650,000 to 850,000 distinct CDR3 sequences; approximately 15% were seen once. The material was PBMCs from blood, obtained approximately 15 days before vaccination. Receptor source: a man aged 45-65 years who received an inactivated influenza vaccine.

A note on this clonotype: A read error may account for a junction end that differs from germline. This sequence joins TRBV7-2 and TRBJ2-7; possibly TRBD2 for D (5 bases). The CDR3 length is 13 residues. Germline lookup yields CDR1 SGHTA and CDR2 FQGNSA. In DNA form, the CDR3 reads TGTGCCAGCAGCTTCACAGTCGACTACGAGGAGTACTTC. It codes for CASSFTVDYEEYF.

V gene TRBV19 combines with J gene TRBJ2-1; D call uncertain. CDR3 size: 14 residues. CDR1 is LNHDA and CDR2 is SQIVND in the germline V gene (reference sequence). Trimming took 6 bases from V and 7 from J, leaving 16 bases between them. In nucleotides, the CDR3 is TGTGCCAGTAGCCCCATCCAGGTTAGGAATGAGCAGTTCTTC. It yields the protein CASSPIQVRNEQFF.

CDR3 protein: CASSLGSGLHEQFF. The CDR3, as DNA: TGTGCCAGCAGCTTAGGGTCAGGGCTCCATGAGCAGTTCTTC. The chain joins TRBV7-9 to TRBJ2-1; D may be TRBD1 (5 bases). The CDR3 contains 14 residues. Between the trimmed V and J ends, which lost 1 base and 8 bases, there was a span of 12 bases. CDR1 is SEHNR, CDR2 FQNEAQ, per germline (reference sequence).

This clonotype was detected ten times or more. The chain joins TRBV20-1 to TRBJ1-2; unclear D gene. V lost 3 bases, J lost 8 bases, and 16 bases lay in between. The CDR3 sequence is 13 residues long. Germline loops: CDR1 DFQATT, CDR2 SNEGSKA (reference sequence). CDR3 coding DNA: TGCAGTGCTAGTCGTCAGCCTGGCTGGGGCTACACCTTC. Amino acids: CSASRQPGWGYTF.

The chain has TRBV10-3 and TRBJ1-3, with D hard to call. There are 11 residues in the CDR3. V lost 4 bases, J lost 7 bases, and 5 bases lay in between. Germline-derived CDR1 and CDR2 are ENHRY and SYGVKD. CDR3 loop: CAISALNTIYF. DNA for the CDR3: TGTGCCATCAGTGCCCTGAACACCATATATTTT.

This clonotype has ten or more counts. V is TRBV11-2 and J is TRBJ2-7; D is undetermined. There are 14 residues in the CDR3. With 1 base removed from V and 0 bases from J, the gap between germline ends came to 7 bases. Per the germline V gene, CDR1 is SGHAT and CDR2 is FQNNGV. The CDR3 is CASSLGHLSYEQYF. CDR3 sequence (DNA): TGTGCCAGCAGCTTAGGACACCTCTCCTACGAGCAGTACTTC. Combining the CDR3 with reference TRBV11-2 and TRBJ2-7 gives the whole variable domain EAGVAQSPRYKIIEKRQSVAFWCNPISGHATLYWYQQILGQGPKLLIQFQNNGVVDDSQLPKDRFSAERLKGVDSTLKIQPAKLEDSAVYLCASSLGHLSYEQYFGPGTRLTVT.

This clonotype appeared many times. The chain's CDR3 is CASSLYSEYTDTQYF. CDR3 DNA: TGTGCCAGCAGCTTATACAGCGAATACACAGATACGCAGTATTTT. This chain connects TRBV7-2 to TRBJ2-3; D unresolved. Germline loops: CDR1 SGHTA, CDR2 FQGNSA. The CDR3 runs to 15 residues. Trimming cost V 2 bases and J 2 bases, with 11 bases left between them.

This clonotype has a handful of counts. The chain couples TRBV20-1 to TRBJ2-7, with TRBD1 matching 9 bases. V gave up 5 bases and J gave up 5 bases; unmatched junction bases: 7. CDR1 is DFQATT and CDR2 is SNEGSKA in the germline V gene (reference sequence). The CDR3 has 13 residues. The CDR3 DNA is TGCAGTGCTCCGGGACAGGGATCCCACGAGCAGTACTTC. Its translation is CSAPGQGSHEQYF.

This clonotype was seen only a few times. CDR3 DNA sequence: TGCGCCAGCAGCTTGGATTTGACTGGCTACGAGCAGTACTTC. Amino acid sequence: CASSLDLTGYEQYF. This sequence joins TRBV5-1 and TRBJ2-7; D not certain. This CDR3 region has 14 residues. The germline V gene encodes CDR1 SGHRS and CDR2 YFSETQ. Trimming removed 0 bases from V and 3 bases from J, with 10 bases in between.

This clonotype occurred a few times. The chain carries TRBV7-8 and TRBJ2-7; D not certain. The CDR3 spans 16 residues. V was trimmed by 4 bases and J by 3 bases, leaving 19 bases between them. Looked up from germline, CDR1 is SGHVS and CDR2 is FQNEAQ. CDR3 loop: CASSSEGPRFGYEQYF. CDR3 in DNA: TGTGCCAGCAGCTCCGAAGGGCCACGGTTTGGCTACGAGCAGTACTTC.

This chain links TRBV10-3 with TRBJ2-2; 7 bases align to TRBD1. J was trimmed by 0 bases and V by 10 bases; bases with no gene match: 5. Germline V gene lookup returns CDR1 ENHRY and CDR2 SYGVKD. This CDR3 comprises 14 residues. The CDR3 sequence: CATGTATNTGELFF. The CDR3 bases are TGTGCCACCGGGACAGCTACGAACACCGGGGAGCTGTTTTTT.

Notes on this clonotype: One end of the junction is discordant with germline, which a read error may explain. V gene TRBV12-3 or TRBV12-4 combines with J gene TRBJ2-1; D is ambiguous. The CDR3 runs to 12 residues. The CDR3 DNA reads as TGTGCTAGCAGTTTTTTCGATAATGAGCAGTTCTTC. This codes for CASSFFDNEQFF.

This clonotype has a count of ten or more. The chain uses TRBV7-9 and TRBJ1-2; 8 bases are a match to TRBD1. The ends lost 2 bases at V and 8 bases at J; junction bases unmatched: 13. This CDR3 spans 16 amino acids. In germline, CDR1 is SEHNR, CDR2 FQNEAQ (reference sequence). CDR3 residues: CASSLFYPGQGRGYTF. The DNA for the CDR3 is TGTGCCAGCAGCTTATTCTATCCTGGACAGGGTCGAGGCTACACCTTC.

The chain employs TRBV6-2 or TRBV6-3 and TRBJ2-1; D is ambiguous. The germline gives CDR1 MNHEY, CDR2 SVGEGT. This CDR3 spans 16 amino acids. The germline V and J ends were trimmed by 0 bases and 3 bases, with 12 bases remaining between them. The CDR3 sequence: CASSYSKGLGYNEQFF. CDR3 sequence (DNA): TGTGCCAGCAGTTACTCGAAAGGGTTGGGCTACAATGAGCAGTTCTTC.

The V call is TRBV12-3 or TRBV12-4, the J call TRBJ2-7; either TRBD1 or TRBD2 may fit D (5 bases each). V shed 5 bases and J shed 2 bases, with 19 bases lying between them. The CDR3 length is 16 residues. CDR3 sequence reads: CASSNGARALPYEQYF. The CDR3 DNA reads TGTGCCAGCAGTAACGGGGCCAGGGCCTTGCCCTACGAGCAGTACTTC.

The V and J genes are TRBV14 and TRBJ2-3; 8 bases align to TRBD2. The CDR3 contains 15 residues. CDR1 is SGHDN and CDR2 is FVKESK in the germline V gene. V trimming: 1 base; J trimming: 8 bases; junction bases outside the gene matches: 8. The chain's CDR3 is CASSQAPSGGVTQYF. The CDR3 nucleotides read TGTGCCAGCAGCCAAGCCCCCAGCGGGGGTGTTACGCAGTATTTT.

V is TRBV12-3 or TRBV12-4 and J is TRBJ1-3; D unclear. V was trimmed by 2 bases and J by 0 bases, leaving 5 bases between them. There are 14 residues in the CDR3. The CDR3 is CASSLRVSGNTIYF. CDR3 DNA: TGTGCCAGCAGTTTAAGGGTCTCTGGAAACACCATATATTTT.

This clonotype was observed a few times. This chain uses TRBV6-2 or TRBV6-3 with TRBJ2-1; 11 bases fit TRBD2. V lost 3 bases to trimming and J lost 4 bases; unmatched junction nucleotides: 11. Germline CDR1 reads MNHEY; CDR2 reads SVGEGT. This CDR3 is built from 18 residues. This CDR3 is CASSYWLAGGSVYNEQFF. CDR3 nucleotides: TGTGCCAGCAGTTATTGGCTAGCGGGAGGTTCGGTGTACAATGAGCAGTTCTTC.

This clonotype has just a few counts. The rearrangement uses TRBV5-1 and TRBJ2-1; D is perhaps TRBD2 (6 bases). The germline gives CDR1 SGHRS, CDR2 YFSETQ. The CDR3 extends over 16 amino acids. V dropped 0 bases and J dropped 4 bases, with 14 bases sitting between them. The CDR3 loop reads CASSLVEGRGYNEQFF. The CDR3, as DNA: TGCGCCAGCAGCTTGGTGGAGGGGCGAGGGTACAATGAGCAGTTCTTC.

This clonotype was seen a handful of times. This chain links TRBV7-2 with TRBJ2-7; D unresolved. The germline V gene encodes CDR1 SGHTA and CDR2 FQGNSA. V lost 3 bases, J lost 2 bases, and 8 bases lay in between. The CDR3 is made up of 13 amino acids. This CDR3 reads CASSLYSPYEQYF. CDR3 nucleotides: TGTGCCAGCAGCTTGTACAGTCCCTACGAGCAGTACTTC.

The V gene is TRBV5-1, the J gene TRBJ1-5, with no clear D. Trimming removed 3 bases from V and 3 bases from J, with 16 bases in between. Germline-derived CDR1 and CDR2 are SGHRS and YFSETQ. The CDR3 sequence is 16 residues long. The CDR3 bases are TGCGCCAGCAGCTCGATTTTGGGTGTGGACAATCAGCCCCAGCATTTT. Its translation: CASSSILGVDNQPQHF.

This clonotype was recorded many times. The chain joins TRBV5-1 to TRBJ2-7; D is perhaps TRBD1 (5 bases). The germline V gene encodes CDR1 SGHRS and CDR2 YFSETQ. V was pared by 1 base and J by 4 bases, with 9 bases between. The CDR3 contains 13 residues. The DNA of the CDR3 is TGCGCCAGCAGCTTGCTACAGGCGTACGAGCAGTACTTC. Amino acids: CASSLLQAYEQYF. Full variable domain (outside the CDR3, taken from reference TRBV5-1 and TRBJ2-7): KAGVTQTPRYLIKTRGQQVTLSCSPISGHRSVSWYQQTPGQGLQFLFEYFSETQRNKGNFPGRFSGRQFSNSRSEMNVSTLELGDSALYLCASSLLQAYEQYFGPGTRLTVT.

This clonotype has a count of ten or more. V and J are TRBV12-3 or TRBV12-4 and TRBJ1-6; possible D gene TRBD1, 5 bases. Trimming removed 6 bases at V and 11 bases at J, with 14 bases between. There are 13 residues in the CDR3. The CDR3 protein is CASRAGGKPPLHF. CDR3 coding DNA: TGTGCCAGCAGGGCCGGGGGGAAGCCACCCCTCCACTTT.

This clonotype was recorded a few times. The chain has TRBV28 and TRBJ2-3; TRBD2 aligns across 10 bases. Looked up from germline, CDR1 is MDHEN and CDR2 is SYDVKM. V was clipped by 11 bases and J by 5 bases; unmatched bases: 7. The CDR3 has 13 amino acids. CDR3 in amino acids: CAGSGGRRDTQYF. CDR3 sequence (DNA): TGTGCCGGTAGCGGGGGGAGAAGAGATACGCAGTATTTT.

This clonotype appeared a few times. This chain links TRBV12-3 or TRBV12-4 with TRBJ2-7; D might be TRBD2 (5 bases). This CDR3 has 14 amino acids. The V gene lost 1 base and the J gene lost 2 bases, with 9 bases spanning the gap. The CDR3 region has the DNA TGTGCCAGCAGTTTAGGGGGAGACCCCTACGAGCAGTACTTC. This codes for CASSLGGDPYEQYF.